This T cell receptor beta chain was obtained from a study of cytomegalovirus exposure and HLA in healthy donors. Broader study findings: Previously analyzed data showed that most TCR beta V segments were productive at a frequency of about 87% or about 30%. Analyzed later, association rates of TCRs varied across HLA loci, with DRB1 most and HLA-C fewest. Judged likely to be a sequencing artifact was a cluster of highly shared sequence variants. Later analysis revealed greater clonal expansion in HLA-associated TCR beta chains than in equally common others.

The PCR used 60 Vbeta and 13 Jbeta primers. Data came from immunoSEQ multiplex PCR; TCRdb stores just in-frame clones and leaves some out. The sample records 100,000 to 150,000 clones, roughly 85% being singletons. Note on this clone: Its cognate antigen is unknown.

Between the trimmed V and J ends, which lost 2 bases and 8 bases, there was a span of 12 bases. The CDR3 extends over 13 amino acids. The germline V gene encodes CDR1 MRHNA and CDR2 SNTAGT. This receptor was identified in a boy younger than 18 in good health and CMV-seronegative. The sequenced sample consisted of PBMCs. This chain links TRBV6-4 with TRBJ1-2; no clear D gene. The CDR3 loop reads CASSDHGLSGYTF. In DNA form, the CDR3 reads TGTGCCAGCAGTGACCACGGACTCTCCGGCTACACCTTC.